This T cell receptor (beta chain) is drawn from a study of shared clonotypes between healthy human individuals. This CDR3 is 13 amino acids long. Germline V lookup: CDR1 SGDLS, CDR2 YYNGEE. Trimming took 0 bases from V and 1 from J, leaving 3 bases between them. Of note for this clone: The same CDR3 arises from other DNA sequences in this sample as well.

The sorted-subset replicate PCRs were given around 200 ng DNA, which is 27,000 or so T cell genomes. Here immunoSEQ multiplex PCR was the method, and the copy in TCRdb shows in-frame clones only, minus some. This sample has approximately 1.1 million clones, with 78% found just once. The sample was memory CD4+ T cells from PBMCs. Subset indicated: CD45RA-negative fraction. The chain employs TRBV9 and TRBJ2-3; D remains ambiguous. The receptor was isolated from a man aged 18 to 30 in good health. Some clones in this sample may be carry-over from other donors' samples. The CDR3 here is CASSVGGTDTQYF. In DNA form, the CDR3 reads TGTGCCAGCAGCGTAGGTGGCACAGATACGCAGTATTTT.